These T cell receptor beta chains were read from a single sample in a study of technical replicates of blood from several donors. The protocol was immunoSEQ multiplex PCR, while the TCRdb copy is restricted to in-frame clones and leaves out a portion. This sample has approximately 94,000 clones, with 90% to 97% found just once. Sequencing was performed on T cells isolated from PBMCs. These receptors all come from a human donor in good health. Each CDR3 is given with its conserved first and last residue. The D gene is left open where the match is weak. For some rows the clone size is stated as once, few or many, or as a class when expanded; others skip it.

>TRBD1|-|TRBJ2-7|TRBV27|14
TGTGCCAGCAGTCCGAGACAGGGGGCATACGAGCAGTACTTC
CASSPRQGAYEQYF
>-|-|TRBJ2-7|TRBV6-1|15
TGTGCCAGCAGTGAGGAGGACCTTGGGCTTTACGAGCAGTACTTC
CASSEEDLGLYEQYF
>-|-|TRBJ2-7|TRBV7-2|17
TGTGCCAGCAGCACCGATAGAGGCCTTCCCTTGATCTACGAGCAGTACTTC
CASSTDRGLPLIYEQYF
>-|-|TRBJ2-1|TRBV7-3|13
TGTGCCAGCAGCTTTGGACTTAACAATGAGCAGTTCTTC
CASSFGLNNEQFF
>TRBD1|-|TRBJ2-7|TRBV27|16
TGTGCCAGCGGAAGAATTCCGGGACAGGTAATTTACGAGCAGTACTTC
CASGRIPGQVIYEQYF
>-|few|TRBJ1-1|TRBV30|13
TGTGCCTGGAAAAACAGGGTGAACACTGAAGCTTTCTTT
CAWKNRVNTEAFF
>-|-|TRBJ2-1|TRBV5-8|14
TGTGCCAGCAGCGGAAACAGGGAGTACAATGAGCAGTTCTTC
CASSGNREYNEQFF
>TRBD2|-|TRBJ2-1|TRBV5-1|14
TGCGCCAGCAGGACTAGCGGGAGTTTAGATGAGCAGTTCTTC
CASRTSGSLDEQFF
>TRBD1|-|TRBJ1-1|TRBV6-6|14
TGTGCCAGCAGTCCCGACAGGGGAGTCACTGAAGCTTTCTTT
CASSPDRGVTEAFF
>-|-|TRBJ2-3|TRBV30|14
TGTGCCTGGATTTTATGGGGCAGCACAGATACGCAGTATTTT
CAWILWGSTDTQYF
>-|few|TRBJ1-1|TRBV6-8|15
TGTGCCAGCAGCCCTAGAAAAGGGGAGGGGGCTGAAGCTTTCTTT
CASSPRKGEGAEAFF
>TRBD2|-|TRBJ2-1|TRBV29-1|15
TGCAGCGTACCTACTAGCGCGAGCTCCTACAATGAGCAGTTCTTC
CSVPTSASSYNEQFF
>TRBD1|-|TRBJ1-5|TRBV7-2|15
TGTGCCAGCAGCCGTCGGACAGGGGGCAATCAGCCCCAGCATTTT
CASSRRTGGNQPQHF
>TRBD2|-|TRBJ2-7|TRBV11-3|13
TGTGCCAGCAGCTCCGATTTTAGCGGGAGGGCCTACTTC
CASSSDFSGRAYF
>TRBD1|-|TRBJ1-4|TRBV19|15
TGTGCCAGTAGTCCCAGACAGGGGGCGCGTGAAAAACTGTTTTTT
CASSPRQGAREKLFF
>TRBD1|-|TRBJ1-2|TRBV7-9|15
TGTGCCAGCAGCTTAAGTTATGACAGGGCCTATGGCTACACCTTC
CASSLSYDRAYGYTF